Following are 18 T cell receptor beta chains from one sample sequenced in a study of low-dose radiotherapy and immunotherapy resistance in tumors. Time point reported: before trial treatment. Primers targeting TRAV and TRBV primed first-strand cDNA, covering alpha and beta chains. Over approximately 20 PCR cycles, TCRs were amplified from a constant-region primer and V-primer adapter. TCRdb reprocessed the reads via MiXCR and lists one record per CDR3 protein. The data contain about 82,000 distinct CDR3 sequences, 15% to 20% of them singletons. Sequenced here: PBMCs, sampled before treatment. The receptors originated from a male donor with prostate cancer.

The chain links TRBV19 to TRBJ2-1, with 9 bases fitting TRBD1. CDR3 length: 15 amino acids. The V segment lost 9 bases and the J segment 5 bases; nucleotides outside the gene matches: 11. Germline V CDR1 and CDR2: LNHDA, SQIVND (reference sequence). Here the CDR3 reads CARPNRGRQNNEQFF. The CDR3 nucleotides are TGTGCCAGGCCCAACAGGGGGCGTCAAAACAATGAGCAGTTCTTC.

This clonotype was found many times. The chain employs TRBV24-1 and TRBJ2-2, with D unclear. The V gene lost 3 bases and the J gene lost 6 bases, with 10 bases spanning the gap. The germline V gene encodes CDR1 KGHDR and CDR2 SFDVKD. The CDR3 sequence is 14 residues long. CDR3 in amino acids: CATSDALESGELFF. CDR3 DNA: TGTGCCACCAGTGATGCCCTAGAGTCCGGGGAGCTGTTTTTT.

The chain uses TRBV5-1 and TRBJ2-7; the match to TRBD2 covers 11 bases. The CDR3 is 15 amino acids. V trimming: 0 bases; J trimming: 5 bases; junction bases outside the gene matches: 4. CDR1 is SGHRS and CDR2 is YFSETQ in the germline V gene. The CDR3 sequence is CASSLVAGGGDEQYF. In DNA form, the CDR3 reads TGCGCCAGCAGCTTGGTAGCGGGAGGGGGTGACGAGCAGTACTTC.

Ten or more counts support this clonotype. The V and J genes are TRBV20-1 and TRBJ1-2, with D possibly matching TRBD1 (6 bases). V was cut by 5 bases and J by 4 bases, with 11 bases left in between. Germline CDR1 is DFQATT and CDR2 is SNEGSKA (reference sequence). This CDR3 has 12 amino acids. The DNA for the CDR3 is TGCAGTGCTCAGGACAGAGCCTATGGCTACACCTTC. It yields the protein CSAQDRAYGYTF.

The table lists this clonotype with many counts. The chain recombines TRBV7-9 with TRBJ1-5; D is ambiguous. Between the trimmed V and J ends, which lost 0 bases and 3 bases, there was a span of 6 bases. In germline, CDR1 is SEHNR, CDR2 FQNEAQ (reference sequence). This CDR3 spans 14 amino acids. CDR3 sequence (DNA): TGTGCCAGCAGCTTAGCGGGGAACAATCAGCCCCAGCATTTT. Translated, it gives CASSLAGNNQPQHF.

This clonotype was detected ten times or more. The genes are TRBV14 and TRBJ2-4; D gene uncertain. V lost 1 base and J 0 bases, leaving 4 bases between the germline ends. The CDR3 has 14 residues. Germline lookup yields CDR1 SGHDN and CDR2 FVKESK. This CDR3 reads CASSQGEAKNIQYF. The CDR3 DNA reads as TGTGCCAGCAGCCAAGGGGAAGCCAAAAACATTCAGTACTTC. The full variable domain, completed using reference TRBV14 and TRBJ2-4, is EAGVTQFPSHSVIEKGQTVTLRCDPISGHDNLYWYRRVMGKEIKFLLHFVKESKQDESGMPNNRFLAERTGGTYSTLKVQPAELEDSGVYFCASSQGEAKNIQYFGAGTRLSVL.

This clonotype was recorded at least ten times. The J gene is TRBJ1-2, the V gene TRBV4-1; tentative D call: TRBD1 (5 bases). Germline assignment: CDR1 MGHRA and CDR2 YSYEKL. The CDR3 covers 15 residues. The V and J ends lost 5 bases and 5 bases respectively, with 18 bases between them. CDR3 coding DNA: TGCGCCAGCAGCGCCCCAGGGAGGGGACGGTATGGCTACACCTTC. It translates to CASSAPGRGRYGYTF.

This clonotype has ten or more counts. The gene calls are TRBV11-1 and TRBJ2-1, with 9 bases aligning to TRBD1. The V and J ends lost 2 bases and 4 bases, in that order; junction bases with no gene match: 3. The CDR3 has 15 residues. The germline CDR1 and CDR2 sequences are SGHAT and FQDESV (reference sequence). Here the CDR3 reads CASSLMGTGYNEQFF. Here the CDR3 DNA reads TGTGCCAGCAGCTTAATGGGGACAGGGTACAATGAGCAGTTCTTC.

Many counts were recorded for this clonotype. This sequence joins TRBV10-3 and TRBJ2-5; the D gene could be TRBD1 or TRBD2 (5 bases each). The CDR3 sequence is 15 residues long. Trimming took off 10 bases at V and 1 base at J, with 19 bases between the two ends. Germline assignment: CDR1 ENHRY and CDR2 SYGVKD. CDR3 DNA: TGTGCCACCAGCTCCACCGGGGCCCGCCAAGAGACCCAGTACTTC. This encodes CATSSTGARQETQYF.

The chain uses TRBV28 and TRBJ2-1; D uncertain. With 2 bases removed from V and 0 bases from J, the gap between germline ends came to 8 bases. Germline-derived CDR1 and CDR2 are MDHEN and SYDVKM. This CDR3 is 15 amino acids long. CDR3 sequence: CASSLKPSSYNEQFF. CDR3 coding DNA: TGTGCCAGCAGTTTAAAACCAAGCTCCTACAATGAGCAGTTCTTC.

This clonotype appeared many times. The chain is built from TRBV7-9 and TRBJ1-5; 11 nucleotides align to TRBD1. This CDR3 contains 17 residues. The V gene's germline CDR1 is SEHNR and CDR2 FQNEAQ (reference sequence). With 0 bases clipped from V and 4 bases from J, the junction kept 5 bases outside the gene matches. The chain's CDR3 is CASSLAGTGGWNQPQHF. In DNA, the CDR3 is TGTGCCAGCAGCTTAGCTGGGACAGGGGGGTGGAATCAGCCCCAGCATTTT.

This clonotype was seen a few times. This chain connects TRBV9 to TRBJ1-6; possible D gene TRBD1, 5 bases. Germline CDR1 is SGDLS and CDR2 is YYNGEE. V lost 0 bases and J 8 bases, leaving 12 bases between the germline ends. The CDR3 loop spans 15 amino acids. DNA of the CDR3: TGTGCCAGCAGCGTAGCAGAGGGGAGGGATTCACCCCTCCACTTT. Translated, it gives CASSVAEGRDSPLHF.

Remarks on this clonotype: This is likely an artifact of a read error, given a far larger clone one base away. The chain has TRBV5-1 and TRBJ2-7; 7 nucleotides align to TRBD2. With 0 bases clipped from V and 7 bases from J, the junction kept 10 bases outside the gene matches. CDR1 and CDR2 (germline): SGHRS, YFSETQ. This CDR3 comprises 15 residues. The CDR3 coding sequence is TGCGCCAGCAGCTTGGTGCTAGCGGTATACAATGAGCAGTACTTC. Encoded protein: CASSLVLAVYNEQYF. Using reference TRBV5-1 and TRBJ2-7 for the parts outside the CDR3, the full variable domain is KAGVTQTPRYLIKTRGQQVTLSCSPISGHRSVSWYQQTPGQGLQFLFEYFSETQRNKGNFPGRFSGRQFSNSRSEMNVSTLELGDSALYLCASSLVLAVYNEQYFGPGTRLTVT.

This clonotype was recorded many times. The chain joins TRBV2 to TRBJ1-5; D is unclear. V was cut by 6 bases and J by 6 bases, with 9 bases left in between. The germline gives CDR1 SNHLY, CDR2 FYNNEI. The CDR3 sequence is 12 residues long. In DNA form, the CDR3 reads TGTGCCAGCAGGGGCGAGGGTCAGCCCCAGCATTTT. It encodes CASRGEGQPQHF.

This clonotype was detected ten times or more. The CDR3 sequence: CSAREGGAFSYEQYF. CDR3 in DNA: TGCAGTGCTAGAGAGGGGGGGGCCTTCTCCTACGAGCAGTACTTC. The chain is built from TRBV20-1 and TRBJ2-7, with D possibly TRBD2 on 7 matching bases. CDR1 is DFQATT and CDR2 is SNEGSKA in the germline V gene (reference sequence). The CDR3 consists of 15 residues. V lost 0 bases to trimming and J lost 0 bases, with 12 bases between them.

There are many counts of this clonotype. The rearrangement links TRBV5-1 to TRBJ2-3, with TRBD1 as a possible D gene (6 bases). The germline V and J ends were trimmed by 3 bases and 6 bases, with 14 bases remaining between them. CDR1 and CDR2 from the germline V gene are SGHRS and YFSETQ. The CDR3 runs to 14 residues. In DNA, the CDR3 is TGCGCCAGCAGCTCGATCAGGGGAGTGGATACGCAGTATTTT. Translating it yields CASSSIRGVDTQYF.

This clonotype showed up just a few times. A far larger clone is just one base off, so this is likely a read error. V and J are TRBV7-9 and TRBJ2-7; D is possibly TRBD2 (6 bases). Trimming removed 5 bases from V and 6 bases from J, with 26 bases in between. Looked up from germline, CDR1 is SEHNR and CDR2 is FQNEAQ (reference sequence). There are 17 residues in the CDR3. CDR3 DNA sequence: TGTGCCAGCAGCCCACGTTCAGCGGGCCCAGGTCGGCGCGAGCAGTACTTC. As protein: CASSPRSAGPGRREQYF.

This clonotype was recorded many times. The chain is built from TRBV9 and TRBJ2-3; D is ambiguous. Trimming shortened V by 3 bases and J by 2 bases, and 4 bases separated the two germline ends. CDR1 SGDLS and CDR2 YYNGEE come from the germline V gene. CDR3 length: 12 amino acids. The CDR3 is CASSGYTDTQYF. As DNA, the CDR3 is TGTGCCAGCAGCGGATACACAGATACGCAGTATTTT.